A single T cell receptor beta chain is shown here with its context. Its matching antigen is unknown. Clones were sequenced by immunoSEQ multiplex PCR, and TCRdb holds only the in-frame ones, with some missing. The data show roughly 150,000 clones, 92% seen once. The CDR3 length is 15 residues. Germline V gives CDR1 MNHEY, CDR2 SMNVEV (reference sequence). The V and J ends lost 1 base and 2 bases respectively, with 9 bases between them. This specimen comes from a study of T cell responses to AZD1222 COVID-19 vaccine. Study findings and constraints: Only a handful of AZD1222 recipients were seropositive at baseline.

This receptor was identified in an adult who received the AZD1222 COVID-19 vaccine. The V gene is TRBV27, the J gene TRBJ1-5, with D unclear. The sample here was peripheral blood, taken 28 days after the second AZD1222 dose. The CDR3 is CASSLYDGGNQPQHF. The CDR3 nucleotides read TGTGCCAGCAGTTTATATGATGGAGGCAATCAGCCCCAGCATTTT.